This TCR beta chain was profiled in a study of CD8 T cells in Susac syndrome. Negative isolation was used for CD8+ and CD4+ T cells and FACS enrichment for TEMRA cells. RNA, at about 0.45 to 1 ug, was reverse transcribed with random hexamers. TCRdb reanalysed the immunoSEQ multiplex PCR reads using MiXCR and keeps one entry per CDR3 protein. The top ten hold under 0.6% of the sample, which has tens of thousands of distinct CDR3 sequences, over 75% seen once. Losses at the gene ends were 3 bases for V and 1 base for J; bases not matched to a gene: 8. CDR1 is PRHDT and CDR2 is FYEKMQ in the germline V gene (reference sequence). This CDR3 is 18 amino acids long.

The sequence derives from a human donor with multiple sclerosis. The V call is TRBV13, the J call TRBJ2-6; 8 nucleotides align to TRBD1. Sequences were obtained from CD8+ T cells from PBMCs. CDR3 residues: CASSFQGALLSGANVLTF. The CDR3 DNA is TGTGCCAGCAGCTTCCAGGGGGCGCTTCTATCTGGGGCCAACGTCCTGACTTTC. Together with reference TRBV13 and TRBJ2-6, the CDR3 gives the full variable domain: AAGVIQSPRHLIKEKRETATLKCYPIPRHDTVYWYQQGPGQDPQFLISFYEKMQSDKGSIPDRFSAQQFSDYHSELNMSSLELGDSALYFCASSFQGALLSGANVLTFGAGSRLTVL.